These 5 T cell receptor beta chains originate from one sample sequenced in a study of CD8+CD57+ T cells in acquired aplastic anemia. The template used for profiling TCR beta VDJ and CDR3 was genomic DNA. TCRdb re-analysed the reads in MiXCR, keeping a single row per CDR3 protein. The sample contains just over 200,000 distinct CDR3 sequences, about 62% of which appear only once. Patients chosen for sequencing had shown CD8+CD57+ cell expansion by flow cytometry. Sequencing was carried out using sorted CD4+, CD8+, or CD8+CD57+ T cells (not recorded which) from PBMCs. These receptors came from a human donor with aplastic anemia.

The V gene is TRBV7-2, the J gene TRBJ2-7; D is tentatively TRBD1 or TRBD2 (5 bases each). The germline CDR1 and CDR2 sequences are SGHTA and FQGNSA. Trimming removed 6 bases at V and 3 bases at J, with 21 bases between. The CDR3 contains 16 residues. DNA of the CDR3: TGTGCCAGCAGGATGGGTTCGGGGACCGCTTTCTACGAGCAGTACTTC. Translation gives CASRMGSGTAFYEQYF.

The chain recombines TRBV6-2 or TRBV6-3 with TRBJ2-7; D gene unclear. V lost 1 base and J lost 5, with 3 bases in between. This CDR3 region has 11 residues. From germline, CDR1 is MNHEY and CDR2 SVGEGT. The CDR3 reads CASSYWDEQYF. The CDR3 DNA is TGTGCCAGCAGTTACTGGGACGAGCAGTACTTC.

The rearrangement joins TRBV9 to TRBJ2-5; D call uncertain. The CDR3 is made up of 16 amino acids. V shed 4 bases and J shed 4 bases, with 20 bases lying between them. From germline, CDR1 is SGDLS and CDR2 YYNGEE. The CDR3 loop reads CASSPHLDIGPETQYF. In nucleotides, the CDR3 is TGTGCCAGCAGCCCACACCTTGACATCGGGCCAGAGACCCAGTACTTC.

This clonotype turned up a few times. The chain links TRBV10-3 to TRBJ1-6; the D gene is possibly TRBD1 (5 bases). The germline V gene has CDR1 ENHRY and CDR2 SYGVKD. Between the trimmed V and J ends, which lost 6 bases and 7 bases, there was a span of 13 bases. The CDR3 has 14 residues. The chain's CDR3 is CAISSGTENSPLHF. In nucleotides, the CDR3 is TGTGCCATCAGCTCCGGGACCGAGAATTCACCCCTCCACTTT.

This clonotype was seen a few times. The chain employs TRBV20-1 and TRBJ2-3; D not certain. V lost 6 bases and J lost 6, with 16 bases in between. CDR1 and CDR2 from the germline V gene are DFQATT and SNEGSKA (reference sequence). The CDR3 is made up of 13 amino acids. The CDR3 sequence: CSAPAISLDTQYF. The CDR3 DNA follows: TGCAGTGCCCCGGCTATCTCCTTGGATACGCAGTATTTT.